The 22 T cell receptor beta chains reported below all come from one sample, sequenced in a study of OX40 agonist ivuxolimab in advanced cancers. The protocol was immunoSEQ multiplex PCR, while the TCRdb copy is restricted to in-frame clones and leaves out a portion. Altogether under 85,000 clones are present, roughly 87% being singletons, with the ten largest covering approximately 0.25%. This sample comprised CD4+ or CD8+ T cells sorted from blood, obtained in a trial of the OX40 agonist ivuxolimab. These receptors came from an adult with an advanced solid tumor such as melanoma, head and neck, liver or kidney cancer.

CDR3 nucleotides: TGTGCCATCAGTGAGAATTCCGGACTGCCACCCGAGGAGCAGTACTTC. It translates to CAISENSGLPPEEQYF. This chain uses TRBV10-3 with TRBJ2-7; D is perhaps TRBD2 (5 bases). Germline assignment: CDR1 ENHRY and CDR2 SYGVKD. The CDR3 has 16 amino acids. V lost 2 bases and J 7 bases, leaving 21 bases between the germline ends.

V and J are TRBV6-5 and TRBJ1-5; D possibly corresponds to TRBD1 (6 bases). Germline CDR1 reads MNHEY; CDR2 reads SVGAGI. There are 15 residues in the CDR3. The V end was cut by 6 bases, the J end by 2 bases, with 14 bases between. CDR3 residues: CASSSQGNGNQPQHF. CDR3 sequence (DNA): TGTGCCAGCAGCTCACAGGGTAACGGCAATCAGCCCCAGCATTTT.

The rearrangement uses TRBV25-1 and TRBJ2-7; no reliable D call. The length of the CDR3 is 15 residues. Germline V CDR1 and CDR2: MGHDK, SYGVNS. The ends were cut back, 6 bases at V and 0 bases at J, with 15 bases in the middle. CDR3 nucleotide sequence: TGTGCCAGCAGCCCCGTCGCAGGTACCTCCTACGAGCAGTACTTC. This sequence encodes CASSPVAGTSYEQYF.

The chain uses TRBV6-5 and TRBJ2-7, with 8 bases identical to TRBD2. The CDR3 covers 15 residues. Germline V gene lookup returns CDR1 MNHEY and CDR2 SVGAGI. The V and J ends lost 5 bases and 2 bases, in that order; junction bases with no gene match: 8. CDR3 amino acids: CASSTPGGAPYEQYF. The DNA of the CDR3 is TGTGCCAGCAGTACCCCGGGGGGGGCCCCCTACGAGCAGTACTTC.

The genes are TRBV12-5 and TRBJ1-1, with D unresolved. Germline V gene lookup returns CDR1 LGHNT and CDR2 FRNRAP. The V and J ends lost 3 bases and 2 bases respectively, with 1 base between them. There are 11 residues in the CDR3. Here the CDR3 reads CASGFNTEAFF. Here the CDR3 DNA reads TGTGCTAGTGGTTTTAACACTGAAGCTTTCTTT.

The V gene is TRBV5-1, the J gene TRBJ1-2; TRBD1 aligns across 7 bases. CDR1 is SGHRS, CDR2 YFSETQ, per germline. V was pared by 2 bases and J by 0 bases, with 4 bases of the junction left unmatched. The CDR3 loop spans 15 amino acids. The CDR3 sequence is CASSFTGQSNYGYTF. The CDR3 DNA sequence: TGCGCCAGCAGCTTCACGGGACAGTCTAACTATGGCTACACCTTC. The full variable domain, in which reference TRBV5-1 and TRBJ1-2 provide the parts outside the CDR3, is KAGVTQTPRYLIKTRGQQVTLSCSPISGHRSVSWYQQTPGQGLQFLFEYFSETQRNKGNFPGRFSGRQFSNSRSEMNVSTLELGDSALYLCASSFTGQSNYGYTFGSGTRLTVV.

V is TRBV11-3 and J is TRBJ2-3; maybe TRBD1 (6 bases). Trimming took off 1 base at V and 3 bases at J, with 14 bases between the two ends. The CDR3 is 16 residues long. Germline V lookup: CDR1 SGHNT, CDR2 YENEEA. The CDR3 bases are TGTGCCAGCAGCTTAGGACAGGCTGTGAAGACAGATACGCAGTATTTT. Translated: CASSLGQAVKTDTQYF.

The chain carries TRBV27 and TRBJ2-1; either TRBD1 or TRBD2 may supply D (6 bases each). The CDR3 is made up of 12 amino acids. CDR1 MNHEY and CDR2 SMNVEV come from the germline V gene (reference sequence). Trimming removed 8 bases from V and 9 bases from J, with 14 bases in between. Written as DNA, the CDR3 is TGTGCCAGCTCTAGGGGGGCAGGTGAGCAGTTCTTC. As protein: CASSRGAGEQFF.

This clone was counted once. The chain recombines TRBV7-9 with TRBJ2-3; tentatively, D is TRBD1 (7 bases). V gave up 8 bases and J gave up 4 bases, with 16 bases separating them. The CDR3 length is 14 residues. Germline V gives CDR1 SEHNR, CDR2 FQNEAQ (reference sequence). The CDR3 nucleotides read TGTGCCAGCGGAAACAGGGGAGGTGCAGATACGCAGTATTTT. This gives the protein CASGNRGGADTQYF.

This sequence joins TRBV7-9 and TRBJ1-2, with D uncertain. The CDR3 has 17 amino acids. CDR1 and CDR2 from the germline V gene are SEHNR and FQNEAQ (reference sequence). The V gene lost 6 bases and the J gene lost 6 bases, with 26 bases spanning the gap. The CDR3 protein is CASSRAFVGGAFNGYTF. Here the CDR3 DNA reads TGTGCCAGCAGTCGGGCCTTTGTGGGAGGAGCATTCAATGGCTACACCTTC.

The chain joins TRBV5-1 to TRBJ1-1; no clear D gene. Germline CDR1 SGHRS, CDR2 YFSETQ. Trimming removed 1 base at V and 2 bases at J, with 12 bases between. CDR3 length equals 15 residues. CDR3 loop: CASSLSVAGNTEAFF. In DNA, the CDR3 is TGCGCCAGCAGCTTGTCCGTGGCGGGAAACACTGAAGCTTTCTTT.

The sample holds a few counts of this clone. The J gene is TRBJ2-1, the V gene TRBV28, with a weak D call TRBD2 (7 bases). CDR1 MDHEN and CDR2 SYDVKM come from the germline V gene. Trimming left V 7 bases short and J 0 bases short, with 16 bases between. CDR3 length: 16 amino acids. The CDR3: CASNPGRGPSYNEQFF. CDR3 DNA sequence: TGTGCCAGCAACCCCGGGCGGGGGCCCTCCTACAATGAGCAGTTCTTC.

The chain employs TRBV7-2 and TRBJ2-7; unclear D gene. This CDR3 spans 14 amino acids. The V end lost 5 bases, the J end lost 5 bases, and 16 bases lay between the germline ends. Germline CDR1 and CDR2: SGHTA and FQGNSA. The CDR3 DNA sequence: TGTGCCAGCAGCCCCCCCTCTAGGCCCCACGAGCAGTACTTC. This gives the protein CASSPPSRPHEQYF.

The genes are TRBV11-3 and TRBJ1-1; D unresolved. Trimming left V 1 base short and J 3 bases short, with 15 bases between. Germline values: CDR1 SGHNT, CDR2 YENEEA. The CDR3 is 16 residues long. This chain's CDR3 is CASSLVWGGEDTEAFF. The CDR3 region has the DNA TGTGCCAGCAGCTTAGTTTGGGGTGGGGAGGACACTGAAGCTTTCTTT.

This clone was recorded only once. The genes are TRBV5-5 and TRBJ1-1, with 7 bases lining up with TRBD1. With V trimmed by 3 bases and J by 1 base, 6 bases remained unmatched. Per germline, CDR1 SGHKS and CDR2 YYEKEE (reference sequence). The CDR3 is 15 residues long. CDR3 DNA: TGTGCCAGCAGCTCAAGGGACAGTAAGAACACTGAAGCTTTCTTT. Its protein is CASSSRDSKNTEAFF.

CDR3 nucleotide sequence: TGTGCCAGCAGTTACTCTAGTGGTAACAATGAGCAGTTCTTC. Encoded protein: CASSYSSGNNEQFF. The genes are TRBV6-6 and TRBJ2-1, with D unresolved. The germline gives CDR1 MNHNY, CDR2 SVGAGI (reference sequence). V was trimmed by 0 bases and J by 5 bases, leaving 8 bases between them. This CDR3 comprises 14 residues.

V usage is TRBV2 and J usage is TRBJ2-5, with D possibly TRBD1 on 6 matching bases. Germline CDR1 reads SNHLY; CDR2 reads FYNNEI. The germline V and J ends were trimmed by 5 bases and 2 bases, with 12 bases remaining between them. CDR3 size: 14 residues. The CDR3 nucleotides read TGTGCCAGCAGTTGGGCGACAGGACAAGAGACCCAGTACTTC. It translates to CASSWATGQETQYF.

J is TRBJ1-5 and V is TRBV4-1; D might be TRBD1 (6 bases). The CDR3 runs to 15 residues. Trimming shortened V by 6 bases and J by 0 bases, and 12 bases separated the two germline ends. The germline V gene encodes CDR1 MGHRA and CDR2 YSYEKL. CDR3 sequence: CASSLKGDSNQPQHF. In DNA form, the CDR3 reads TGCGCCAGCAGTCTCAAGGGGGATAGCAATCAGCCCCAGCATTTT.

The chain joins TRBV4-1 to TRBJ2-7; D might be TRBD2 (5 bases). Per the germline V gene, CDR1 is MGHRA and CDR2 is YSYEKL. The CDR3 has 14 amino acids. Trimming cost V 0 bases and J 3 bases, with 9 bases left between them. CDR3 DNA sequence: TGCGCCAGCAGCCAAGAGGGGAGCGTCTACGAGCAGTACTTC. It is translated as CASSQEGSVYEQYF.

V gene TRBV9 combines with J gene TRBJ2-6, with a possible D match to TRBD1 (6 bases). The CDR3 has 17 residues. Germline loops: CDR1 SGDLS, CDR2 YYNGEE. V lost 0 bases and J lost 4, with 14 bases in between. The CDR3 DNA is TGTGCCAGCAGCGTAGACAGGGCGGGCTCAGGGGCCAACGTCCTGACTTTC. Residues: CASSVDRAGSGANVLTF.

V gene TRBV28 combines with J gene TRBJ1-5, with D possibly being TRBD1 (5 bases). Germline loops: CDR1 MDHEN, CDR2 SYDVKM. The CDR3 sequence is 16 residues long. Trimming stripped 1 base from V and 1 base from J, with 11 bases between. In DNA form, the CDR3 reads TGTGCCAGCAGTTTATTTACAGGCTCGAGCAATCAGCCCCAGCATTTT. Protein sequence: CASSLFTGSSNQPQHF.

This clone was counted a single time. V gene TRBV2 combines with J gene TRBJ2-7, with 11 nucleotides matching TRBD2. V trimming: 1 base; J trimming: 4 bases; junction bases outside the gene matches: 0. CDR3 length: 14 amino acids. The V gene's germline CDR1 is SNHLY and CDR2 FYNNEI. The CDR3: CASSEGLAGYEQYF. The CDR3 bases are TGTGCCAGCAGTGAAGGACTAGCGGGGTACGAGCAGTACTTC.